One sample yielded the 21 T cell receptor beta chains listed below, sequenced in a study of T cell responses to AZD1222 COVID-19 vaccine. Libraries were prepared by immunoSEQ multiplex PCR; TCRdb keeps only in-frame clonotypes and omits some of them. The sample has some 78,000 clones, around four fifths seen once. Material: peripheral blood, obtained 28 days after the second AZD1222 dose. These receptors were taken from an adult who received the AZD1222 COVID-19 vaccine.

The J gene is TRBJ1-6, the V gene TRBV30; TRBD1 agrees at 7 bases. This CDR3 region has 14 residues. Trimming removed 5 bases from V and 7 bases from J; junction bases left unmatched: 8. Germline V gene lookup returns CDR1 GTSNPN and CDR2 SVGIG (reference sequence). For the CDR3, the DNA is TGTGCCTGGCGCCTTGGGACAGCAAATTCACCCCTCCACTTT. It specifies CAWRLGTANSPLHF.

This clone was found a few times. The CDR3 coding sequence is TGCAGTGCTAGAGTAGGGGGTTTCCGTTTCTTT. Translation: CSARVGGFRFF. The chain couples TRBV20-1 to TRBJ1-1; possibly TRBD1 for D (6 bases). CDR1 and CDR2 (germline): DFQATT, SNEGSKA (reference sequence). Trimming took 1 base from V and 13 from J, leaving 13 bases between them. The CDR3 sequence is 11 residues long.

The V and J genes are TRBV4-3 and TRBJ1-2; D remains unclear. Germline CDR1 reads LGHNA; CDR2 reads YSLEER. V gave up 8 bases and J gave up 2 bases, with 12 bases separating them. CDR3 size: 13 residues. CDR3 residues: CASSLAPNYGYTF. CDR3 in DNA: TGCGCCAGCTCCCTCGCTCCGAACTATGGCTACACCTTC.

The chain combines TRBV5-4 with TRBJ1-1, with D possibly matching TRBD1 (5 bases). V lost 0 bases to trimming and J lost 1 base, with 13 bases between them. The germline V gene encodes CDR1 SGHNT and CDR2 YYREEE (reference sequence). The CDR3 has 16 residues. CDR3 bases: TGTGCCAGCAGCTTGGGGCAGGGCGGTGGGAACACTGAAGCTTTCTTT. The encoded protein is CASSLGQGGGNTEAFF.

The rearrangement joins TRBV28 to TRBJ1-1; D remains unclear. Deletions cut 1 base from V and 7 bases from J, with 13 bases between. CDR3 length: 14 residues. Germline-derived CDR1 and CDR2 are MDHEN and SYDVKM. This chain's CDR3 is CASSLFRTEREAFF. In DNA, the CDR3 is TGTGCCAGCAGTTTATTCCGGACGGAGCGTGAAGCTTTCTTT.

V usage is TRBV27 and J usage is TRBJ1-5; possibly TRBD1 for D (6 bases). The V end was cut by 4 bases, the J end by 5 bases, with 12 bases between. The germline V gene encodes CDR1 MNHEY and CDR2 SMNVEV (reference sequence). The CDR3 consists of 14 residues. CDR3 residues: CASSSSDRYQPQHF. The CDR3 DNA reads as TGTGCCAGCAGTTCCTCGGACAGATATCAGCCCCAGCATTTT.

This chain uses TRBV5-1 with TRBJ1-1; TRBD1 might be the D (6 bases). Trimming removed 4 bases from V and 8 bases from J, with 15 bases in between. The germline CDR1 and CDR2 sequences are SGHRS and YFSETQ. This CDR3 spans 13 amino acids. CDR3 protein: CASSPPGQPEAFF. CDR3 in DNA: TGCGCCAGCAGCCCCCCGGGACAACCCGAAGCTTTCTTT.

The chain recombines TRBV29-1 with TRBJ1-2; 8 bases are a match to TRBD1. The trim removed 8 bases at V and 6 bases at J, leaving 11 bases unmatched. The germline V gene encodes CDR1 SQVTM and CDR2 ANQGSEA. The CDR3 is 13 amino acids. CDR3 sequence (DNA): TGCAGCAGCGAGGGCAGGGGGCATGATGGCTACACCTTC. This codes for CSSEGRGHDGYTF.

CDR3 sequence: CASRHSGSNTGELFF. DNA of the CDR3: TGCGCCAGCAGACATAGCGGGTCCAACACCGGGGAGCTGTTTTTT. The V call is TRBV4-1, the J call TRBJ2-2; 7 bases match TRBD2. The CDR3 contains 15 residues. Unmatched junction bases numbered 6, after V lost 6 bases and J lost 2 bases. Germline V gene data show CDR1 as MGHRA and CDR2 as YSYEKL.

For the CDR3, the DNA is TGTGCCAGCAGCTTACCTAGCAGCAATGAGCAGTTCTTC. This sequence encodes CASSLPSSNEQFF. This chain uses TRBV7-2 with TRBJ2-1; the D gene is possibly TRBD2 (5 bases). Germline V gene lookup returns CDR1 SGHTA and CDR2 FQGNSA. The CDR3 contains 13 residues. V lost 2 bases and J lost 6, with 8 bases in between.

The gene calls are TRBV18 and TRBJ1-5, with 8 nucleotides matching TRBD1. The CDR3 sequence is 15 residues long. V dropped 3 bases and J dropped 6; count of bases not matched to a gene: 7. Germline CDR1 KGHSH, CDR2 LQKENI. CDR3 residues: CASSPGQGNGQPQHF. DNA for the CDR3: TGTGCCAGCTCACCCGGACAGGGTAATGGTCAGCCCCAGCATTTT. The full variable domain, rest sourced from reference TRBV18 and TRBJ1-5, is NAGVMQNPRHLVRRRGQEARLRCSPMKGHSHVYWYRQLPEEGLKFMVYLQKENIIDESGMPKERFSAEFPKEGPSILRIQQVVRGDSAAYFCASSPGQGNGQPQHFGDGTRLSIL.

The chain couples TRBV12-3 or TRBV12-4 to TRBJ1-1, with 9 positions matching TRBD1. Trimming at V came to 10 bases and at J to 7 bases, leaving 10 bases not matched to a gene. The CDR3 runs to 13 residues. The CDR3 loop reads CATTGGRRDEAFF. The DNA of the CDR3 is TGTGCCACCACAGGGGGCCGACGTGATGAAGCTTTCTTT.

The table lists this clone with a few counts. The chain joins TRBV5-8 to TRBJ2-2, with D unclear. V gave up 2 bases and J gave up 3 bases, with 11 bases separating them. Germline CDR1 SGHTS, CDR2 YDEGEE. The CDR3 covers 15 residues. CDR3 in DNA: TGTGCCAGCAGCTTAACAGACACATACACCGGGGAGCTGTTTTTT. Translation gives CASSLTDTYTGELFF. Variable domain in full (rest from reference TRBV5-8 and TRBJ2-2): EAGVTQSPTHLIKTRGQQATLRCSPISGHTSVYWYQQALGLGLQFLLWYDEGEERNRGNFPPRFSGRQFPNYSSELNVNALELEDSALYLCASSLTDTYTGELFFGEGSRLTVL.

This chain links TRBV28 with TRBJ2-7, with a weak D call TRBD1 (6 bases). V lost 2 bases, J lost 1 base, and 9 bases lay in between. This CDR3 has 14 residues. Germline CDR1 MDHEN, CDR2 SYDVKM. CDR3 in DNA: TGTGCCAGCAGTTTAGGCGGACAGTCCTACGAGCAGTACTTC. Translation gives CASSLGGQSYEQYF.

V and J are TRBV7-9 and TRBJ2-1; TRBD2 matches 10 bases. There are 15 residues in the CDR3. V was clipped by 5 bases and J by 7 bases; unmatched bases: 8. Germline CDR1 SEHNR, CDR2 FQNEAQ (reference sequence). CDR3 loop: CASSPSGRDVNEQFF. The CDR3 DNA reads TGTGCCAGCAGCCCGAGCGGGAGGGACGTGAATGAGCAGTTCTTC.

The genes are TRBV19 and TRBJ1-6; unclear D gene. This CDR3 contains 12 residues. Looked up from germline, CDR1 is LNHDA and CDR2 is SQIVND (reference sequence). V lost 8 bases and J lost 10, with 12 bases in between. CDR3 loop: CASALGNSPLHF. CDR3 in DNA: TGTGCCAGTGCATTGGGAAACTCACCCCTCCACTTT.

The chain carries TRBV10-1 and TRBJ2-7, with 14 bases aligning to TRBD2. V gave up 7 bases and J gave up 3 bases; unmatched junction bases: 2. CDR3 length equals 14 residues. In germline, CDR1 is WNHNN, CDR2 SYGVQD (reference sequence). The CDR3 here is CASTGLAGGYEQYF. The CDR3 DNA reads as TGCGCCAGCACCGGACTAGCGGGAGGCTACGAGCAGTACTTC.

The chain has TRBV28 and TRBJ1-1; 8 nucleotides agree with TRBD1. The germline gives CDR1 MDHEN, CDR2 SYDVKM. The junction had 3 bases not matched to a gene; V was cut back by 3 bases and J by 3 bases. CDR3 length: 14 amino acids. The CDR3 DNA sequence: TGTGCCAGCAGTTTCACAGGGGGGTACACTGAAGCTTTCTTT. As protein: CASSFTGGYTEAFF. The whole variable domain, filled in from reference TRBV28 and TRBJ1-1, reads DVKVTQSSRYLVKRTGEKVFLECVQDMDHENMFWYRQDPGLGLRLIYFSYDVKMKEKGDIPEGYSVSREKKERFSLILESASTNQTSMYLCASSFTGGYTEAFFGQGTRLTVV.

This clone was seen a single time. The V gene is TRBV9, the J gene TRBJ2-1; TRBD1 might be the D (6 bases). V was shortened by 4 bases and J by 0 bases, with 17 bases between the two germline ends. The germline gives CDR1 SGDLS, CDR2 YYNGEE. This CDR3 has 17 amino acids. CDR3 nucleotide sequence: TGTGCCAGCAGCCCGAGCCAGGGGCAGAGCTCCTACAATGAGCAGTTCTTC. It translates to CASSPSQGQSSYNEQFF.

Written as DNA, the CDR3 is TGTGCCAGCAGCCCTTACCGAGTCCAGGGGTCCGGGGAGCTGTTTTTT. This codes for CASSPYRVQGSGELFF. This chain connects TRBV7-2 to TRBJ2-2; weak D call: TRBD1 (6 bases). V shed 5 bases and J shed 6 bases, with 19 bases lying between them. CDR1 SGHTA and CDR2 FQGNSA come from the germline V gene. The CDR3 has 16 amino acids. Supplemented by reference TRBV7-2 and TRBJ2-2, the full variable domain reads GAGVSQSPSNKVTEKGKDVELRCDPISGHTALYWYRQSLGQGLEFLIYFQGNSAPDKSGLPSDRFSAERTGGSVSTLTIQRTQQEDSAVYLCASSPYRVQGSGELFFGEGSRLTVL.

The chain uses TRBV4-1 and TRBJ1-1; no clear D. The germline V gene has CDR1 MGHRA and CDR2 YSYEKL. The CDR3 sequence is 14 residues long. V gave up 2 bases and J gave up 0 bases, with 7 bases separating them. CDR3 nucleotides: TGCGCCAGCAGCCAAAGAGCCGTGAACACTGAAGCTTTCTTT. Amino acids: CASSQRAVNTEAFF.